The 20 T cell receptor beta chains listed next were all sequenced from one sample in a study of beta chain features in type 1 diabetes. General study findings and limits: In every one of the four CD4+ subsets, TCRB CDR3s were moderately but significantly shorter in Type 1 diabetes patients.

Antigens of these TCRs are unknown. Since all of the isolated RNA was reverse transcribed, expressed TCRB transcripts were what got sequenced. Here immunoSEQ multiplex PCR was the method, and the copy in TCRdb shows in-frame clones only, minus some. The data show hundreds of thousands of clones, under 15% seen once. The sequencing input was naive CD4+ T cells from blood. These receptor sequences come from a man between 18 and 35 years old with type 1 diabetes.

The chain joins TRBV14 to TRBJ1-1; 9 bases agree with TRBD1. The CDR3 runs 14 residues. CDR1 and CDR2 from the germline V gene are SGHDN and FVKESK. With V trimmed by 4 bases and J by 5 bases, 5 bases remained unmatched. The CDR3 protein is CASSPGQGRTEAFF. The CDR3 DNA sequence: TGTGCCAGCAGCCCTGGACAGGGGAGGACTGAAGCTTTCTTT.

The chain joins TRBV11-2 to TRBJ2-3; 7 bases line up with TRBD2. CDR1 and CDR2 from the germline V gene are SGHAT and FQNNGV. This CDR3 comprises 14 residues. With V trimmed by 5 bases and J by 6 bases, 8 bases remained unmatched. In nucleotides, the CDR3 is TGTGCCAGCAGCCCAGAGCGGGGCGGGGATACGCAGTATTTT. Protein product: CASSPERGGDTQYF.

This clone appeared a few times. The chain carries TRBV28 and TRBJ2-6; 10 bases map to TRBD1. The CDR3 runs 19 residues. The ends lost 5 bases at V and 0 bases at J; junction bases unmatched: 10. Germline CDR1 is MDHEN and CDR2 is SYDVKM. CDR3 loop: CASSPPLGQGDSGANVLTF. The CDR3 nucleotides are TGTGCCAGCAGTCCCCCCCTCGGACAGGGGGACTCTGGGGCCAACGTCCTGACTTTC.

The V call is TRBV6-6, the J call TRBJ1-4; maybe TRBD1 (5 bases). Deletions cut 6 bases from V and 3 bases from J, with 11 bases between. CDR3 length: 14 amino acids. Germline values: CDR1 MNHNY, CDR2 SVGAGI (reference sequence). The CDR3 reads CASSPGAPNEKLFF. The CDR3 DNA reads TGTGCCAGCAGCCCTGGGGCCCCTAATGAAAAACTGTTTTTT.

The rearrangement joins TRBV28 to TRBJ2-6, with D possibly being TRBD2 (5 bases). V lost 5 bases, J lost 3 bases, and 8 bases lay in between. This CDR3 region has 14 residues. Germline CDR1 and CDR2: MDHEN and SYDVKM. The CDR3 loop is CASSRGGGANVLTF. The CDR3 DNA follows: TGTGCCAGCAGTCGGGGTGGTGGGGCCAACGTCCTGACTTTC.

There are a few counts of this clone. The chain has TRBV27 and TRBJ2-3, with 12 bases that match TRBD1. V trimming: 6 bases; J trimming: 5 bases; junction bases outside the gene matches: 3. This CDR3 has 14 amino acids. Germline V gene lookup returns CDR1 MNHEY and CDR2 SMNVEV (reference sequence). For the CDR3, the DNA is TGTGCCAGCAGCGGGACAGGGGGCGTAGATACGCAGTATTTT. Amino acid sequence: CASSGTGGVDTQYF.

This clone has a handful of counts. The J gene is TRBJ1-6, the V gene TRBV10-2; D gene uncertain. Deletions cut 2 bases from V and 7 bases from J, with 6 bases between. CDR1 is WSHSY, CDR2 SAAADI, per germline. The CDR3 length is 13 residues. DNA of the CDR3: TGCGCCAGCAGTGAGGAGAGGAATTCACCCCTCCACTTT. It encodes CASSEERNSPLHF.

There are a few counts of this clone. The rearrangement joins TRBV11-2 to TRBJ2-3; a possible D gene is TRBD1 (6 bases). V lost 5 bases, J lost 6 bases, and 18 bases lay in between. The CDR3 extends over 15 amino acids. Germline loops: CDR1 SGHAT, CDR2 FQNNGV. The chain's CDR3 is CASSLLRGPSDTQYF. DNA of the CDR3: TGTGCCAGCAGCCTACTCAGGGGCCCCTCGGATACGCAGTATTTT.

CDR3 in amino acids: CAWNQERSNQPQHF. The CDR3 nucleotides are TGTGCCTGGAACCAGGAGAGGAGCAATCAGCCCCAGCATTTT. The V and J genes are TRBV30 and TRBJ1-5; D gene ambiguous. The CDR3 contains 14 residues. V lost 4 bases, J lost 1 base, and 11 bases lay in between. CDR1 and CDR2 from the germline V gene are GTSNPN and SVGIG (reference sequence).

This clone was recorded a few times. The chain is built from TRBV2 and TRBJ1-1; D is ambiguous. V dropped 9 bases and J dropped 1 base, with 12 bases sitting between them. This CDR3 is 13 amino acids long. The germline V gene encodes CDR1 SNHLY and CDR2 FYNNEI. CDR3 DNA: TGTGCCAGTACTTTTCACCAGAACACTGAAGCTTTCTTT. Protein sequence: CASTFHQNTEAFF.

Only a few counts were recorded for this clone. J is TRBJ1-2 and V is TRBV4-1, with 7 bases matching TRBD1. V shed 4 bases, J shed 4 bases, and the junction held 9 bases outside the gene matches. Germline values: CDR1 MGHRA, CDR2 YSYEKL. The length of the CDR3 is 15 residues. The DNA of the CDR3 is TGCGCCAGCAGCCTAGGAACAGGGGAGGTCTATGGCTACACCTTC. Its translation: CASSLGTGEVYGYTF.

This clone was seen a few times. The chain couples TRBV14 to TRBJ1-1; 8 bases fit TRBD1. There are 16 residues in the CDR3. With V trimmed by 6 bases and J by 4 bases, 13 bases remained unmatched. The germline CDR1 and CDR2 sequences are SGHDN and FVKESK. This CDR3 is CASSPGTGGWGTEAFF. The CDR3 DNA reads TGTGCCAGCAGTCCCGGGACAGGAGGTTGGGGCACTGAAGCTTTCTTT.

The genes are TRBV13 and TRBJ1-1; D uncertain. Germline V gene sequence: CDR1 PRHDT, CDR2 FYEKMQ (reference sequence). The CDR3 totals 13 residues. V lost 6 bases to trimming and J lost 1 base, with 9 bases between them. CDR3 sequence: CASRETENTEAFF. The CDR3 bases are TGTGCCAGCAGGGAAACAGAGAACACTGAAGCTTTCTTT.

The rearrangement joins TRBV6-5 to TRBJ2-1; either TRBD1 or TRBD2 may fit D (6 bases each). The germline V gene encodes CDR1 MNHEY and CDR2 SVGAGI. The CDR3 spans 13 residues. The CDR3 nucleotides are TGTGCGTCAGGAGGGGGGAACCTCAATGAGCAGTTCTTC. It encodes CASGGGNLNEQFF.

The rearrangement uses TRBV2 and TRBJ2-1; 11 positions agree with TRBD1. Germline trimming cut 6 bases from V and 0 bases from J; bases unmatched to any gene: 10. The CDR3 is 18 residues long. Germline V gives CDR1 SNHLY, CDR2 FYNNEI. The CDR3 region is CASSAGDRGSSSYNEQFF. The CDR3 nucleotides read TGTGCCAGCAGCGCGGGGGACAGGGGGTCAAGCTCCTACAATGAGCAGTTCTTC.

This clone was observed a few times. The rearrangement joins TRBV2 to TRBJ2-2; TRBD1 might be the D (6 bases). The CDR3 length is 16 residues. The germline CDR1 and CDR2 sequences are SNHLY and FYNNEI. V lost 3 bases and J 2 bases, leaving 13 bases between the germline ends. The CDR3 here is CASSDWDIANTGELFF. The CDR3 DNA sequence: TGTGCCAGCAGTGACTGGGACATAGCCAACACCGGGGAGCTGTTTTTT.

This chain links TRBV27 with TRBJ2-6, with TRBD1 as a possible D gene (7 bases). CDR1 is MNHEY, CDR2 SMNVEV, per germline (reference sequence). V gave up 2 bases and J gave up 0 bases, with 17 bases separating them. The CDR3 has 19 amino acids. The CDR3 loop is CASSLKAGQPYSGANVLTF. The CDR3 nucleotides are TGTGCCAGCAGTTTAAAGGCGGGACAGCCCTACTCTGGGGCCAACGTCCTGACTTTC.

This clone appeared once. V usage is TRBV7-9 and J usage is TRBJ2-7, with 8 bases that match TRBD1. The CDR3 consists of 14 residues. The junction had 9 bases not matched to a gene; V was cut back by 4 bases and J by 7 bases. CDR1 is SEHNR and CDR2 is FQNEAQ in the germline V gene (reference sequence). CDR3 in amino acids: CASSSGQGFGEQYF. In DNA form, the CDR3 reads TGTGCCAGCAGCTCCGGACAGGGATTTGGGGAGCAGTACTTC.

CDR3 DNA: TGCGCCAGCAGCTTTTCATCGGGACGGAATTACAATGAGCAGTTCTTC. Residues: CASSFSSGRNYNEQFF. This sequence joins TRBV5-1 and TRBJ2-1; D may match TRBD1 or TRBD2 (5 bases each). Trimming stripped 2 bases from V and 4 bases from J, with 16 bases between. Germline CDR1 is SGHRS and CDR2 is YFSETQ. The CDR3 has 16 amino acids. Full variable domain (missing parts from reference TRBV5-1 and TRBJ2-1): KAGVTQTPRYLIKTRGQQVTLSCSPISGHRSVSWYQQTPGQGLQFLFEYFSETQRNKGNFPGRFSGRQFSNSRSEMNVSTLELGDSALYLCASSFSSGRNYNEQFFGPGTRLTVL.

The chain joins TRBV15 to TRBJ2-3, with 9 bases that match TRBD1. Germline V lookup: CDR1 LNHNV, CDR2 YYDKDF (reference sequence). Germline trimming cut 1 base from V and 2 bases from J; bases unmatched to any gene: 7. CDR3 length: 17 amino acids. As DNA, the CDR3 is TGTGCCACCAGCAGAGCAACGGGACAGGGATCCACAGATACGCAGTATTTT. As protein: CATSRATGQGSTDTQYF.